Listed below are T cell receptor beta chains from one sample, sequenced in a study of cytomegalovirus exposure and HLA in healthy donors. Measured with immunoSEQ multiplex PCR; TCRdb has only the in-frame clones, and not every one. The table includes roughly 200,000 clones, just over 75% detected once. Input material: PBMCs. The receptors here all came from a man aged 25-45 years in good health and CMV-seronegative. The CDR3 runs from the conserved cysteine through the conserved F or W. D genes are given only for firm matches. For some rows the clone size is stated as once, few or many, or as a class when expanded; others skip it.

V gene,clone size,D gene,J gene,CDR3 length,CDR3 protein,CDR3 DNA
TRBV27,NA,TRBD1,TRBJ1-2,14,CASSFRQGNYGYTF,TGTGCCAGCAGTTTTCGACAGGGGAACTATGGCTACACCTTC
TRBV19,NA,NA,TRBJ1-1,16,CASSRPRTGSNTEAFF,TGTGCCAGTAGCCGTCCGCGAACAGGGTCTAACACTGAAGCTTTCTTT
TRBV28,NA,TRBD1,TRBJ1-2,14,CASSLGQGRDGYTF,TGTGCCAGCAGTTTAGGACAGGGGAGGGATGGCTACACCTTC
TRBV30,NA,NA,TRBJ1-1,14,CAWRQGGGLTEAFF,TGTGCCTGGAGACAGGGAGGGGGGCTCACTGAAGCTTTCTTT
TRBV11-2,few,TRBD1,TRBJ2-7,15,CASSPQTGGGYEQYF,TGTGCCAGCAGCCCGCAGACAGGGGGCGGCTACGAGCAGTACTTC
TRBV5-1,NA,NA,TRBJ1-1,15,CASSLAGVGNTEAFF,TGCGCCAGCAGCTTGGCGGGGGTGGGGAACACTGAAGCTTTCTTT
TRBV11-2,NA,NA,TRBJ2-5,13,CASSFVAEETQYF,TGTGCCAGCAGCTTTGTGGCGGAAGAGACCCAGTACTTC
TRBV9,NA,NA,TRBJ1-5,12,CASSPDSGPQHF,TGTGCCAGCAGCCCGGACAGTGGGCCCCAGCATTTT
TRBV5-1,NA,TRBD1,TRBJ1-2,16,CASSPDSNRGNYGYTF,TGCGCCAGCAGCCCGGACTCCAACAGGGGTAACTATGGCTACACCTTC
TRBV19,NA,TRBD1,TRBJ2-5,15,CASSILGQGQETQYF,TGTGCCAGTAGTATATTGGGACAGGGGCAAGAGACCCAGTACTTC
TRBV9,NA,TRBD1,TRBJ1-1,15,CASRVSGTENTEAFF,TGTGCCAGCAGGGTCTCCGGGACAGAGAACACTGAAGCTTTCTTT
TRBV6-6,NA,NA,TRBJ1-1,15,CASSSPKGGENEAFF,TGTGCCAGCAGTTCCCCGAAAGGGGGGGAAAATGAAGCTTTCTTT
TRBV7-9,NA,TRBD2,TRBJ2-7,16,CGSSTSGRGSSYEQYF,TGTGGCTCCAGCACTAGCGGGAGGGGAAGCTCCTACGAGCAGTACTTC
TRBV16,once,TRBD2,TRBJ2-1,15,CASSPSLLAGNEQFF,TGTGCCAGCAGCCCCTCCCTACTAGCGGGGAATGAGCAGTTCTTC
TRBV7-2,NA,TRBD2,TRBJ2-7,13,CASSLGGRNEQYF,TGTGCCAGCAGCTTAGGCGGGAGGAACGAGCAGTACTTC
TRBV12-5,NA,NA,TRBJ1-1,14,CASGSSLRGIEAFF,TGTGCTAGTGGTTCTTCTCTGAGAGGGATTGAAGCTTTCTTT
TRBV6-5,NA,TRBD2,TRBJ2-3,15,CASRWTSGSTDTQYF,TGTGCCAGCAGATGGACTAGCGGGAGCACAGATACGCAGTATTTT
TRBV9,NA,NA,TRBJ2-2,15,CASSVDGGLGGELFF,TGTGCCAGCAGCGTAGACGGGGGTCTGGGCGGGGAGCTGTTTTTT
TRBV9,few,NA,TRBJ1-4,15,CASSPEAVGGEKLFF,TGTGCCAGCAGCCCTGAGGCGGTCGGAGGGGAAAAACTGTTTTTT
TRBV2,NA,NA,TRBJ1-1,14,CASRQGNMNTEAFF,TGTGCCAGCAGGCAGGGGAACATGAACACTGAAGCTTTCTTT
TRBV7-9,NA,NA,TRBJ2-4,16,CASSLWLGGAKNIQYF,TGTGCCAGCAGCTTATGGTTGGGGGGAGCCAAAAACATTCAGTACTTC
TRBV28,NA,NA,TRBJ2-1,15,CASRRERGRGDEQFF,TGTGCCAGCAGGAGGGAGAGAGGGAGAGGCGATGAGCAGTTCTTC
TRBV6-5,NA,TRBD2,TRBJ2-7,14,CASSPSGTSYEQYF,TGTGCCAGCAGTCCCAGCGGGACGTCCTACGAGCAGTACTTC
TRBV11-1,few,TRBD1,TRBJ1-1,16,CASSLVPGQGTTEAFF,TGTGCCAGCAGCTTAGTCCCGGGACAGGGTACCACTGAAGCTTTCTTT
TRBV7-9,NA,NA,TRBJ2-3,12,CASRNRPDTQYF,TGTGCCAGCAGAAACAGACCAGATACGCAGTATTTT
TRBV4-1,NA,NA,TRBJ2-5,14,CASSQVGQQETQYF,TGCGCCAGCAGCCAAGTTGGACAGCAAGAGACCCAGTACTTC
TRBV5-1,NA,NA,TRBJ1-2,13,CASREGEGYGYTF,TGCGCCAGCAGGGAGGGAGAAGGCTATGGCTACACCTTC
TRBV10-1,few,TRBD1,TRBJ2-7,12,CARGQGSHEQYF,TGCGCCAGAGGACAGGGATCCCACGAGCAGTACTTC
TRBV5-4,NA,TRBD2,TRBJ2-5,15,CAYFSGRPGGETQYF,TGTGCCTATTTCAGCGGGCGACCGGGGGGAGAGACCCAGTACTTC
TRBV2,NA,TRBD2,TRBJ2-7,13,CASSLAGVNEQYF,TGTGCCAGCAGTTTAGCGGGAGTCAACGAGCAATACTTC
TRBV30,NA,NA,TRBJ1-5,16,CAWSPRGRGLDQPQHF,TGTGCCTGGAGTCCCCGGGGGAGGGGGTTGGACCAGCCCCAGCATTTT
TRBV11-2,NA,TRBD1,TRBJ2-1,17,CASSLEWRQGWVNEQFF,TGTGCCAGCAGCTTAGAGTGGCGACAGGGGTGGGTCAATGAGCAGTTCTTC
TRBV4-1,NA,NA,TRBJ2-3,14,CASSQDQGFGWQYF,TGCGCCAGCAGCCAAGATCAGGGGTTTGGCTGGCAGTATTTT
TRBV6-1,NA,TRBD1,TRBJ2-7,15,CASSRGTGGSYEQYF,TGTGCCAGCAGTAGGGGGACAGGGGGCTCCTACGAGCAGTACTTC
TRBV29-1,few,TRBD2,TRBJ2-7,12,CSVVTSGYEQYF,TGCAGCGTTGTTACTAGCGGCTACGAGCAGTACTTC
TRBV6-5,NA,NA,TRBJ1-4,12,CASSRGGEKLFF,TGTGCCAGCAGCCGGGGGGGCGAAAAACTGTTTTTT
TRBV19,NA,TRBD2,TRBJ2-7,13,CASAGTSAYEQYF,TGTGCCAGTGCCGGGACTAGCGCCTACGAGCAGTACTTC
TRBV4-1,once,NA,TRBJ2-7,16,CASSLSGAGVAYEQYF,TGCGCCAGCAGCCTTTCAGGGGCGGGAGTAGCTTACGAGCAGTACTTC
TRBV6-1,NA,TRBD1,TRBJ1-5,13,CASSEAVRTGAHF,TGTGCCAGCAGTGAAGCGGTCAGGACAGGGGCGCACTTT
TRBV5-1,NA,NA,TRBJ2-3,12,CASSLTLDTQYF,TGCGCCAGCAGCTTGACTTTAGATACGCAGTATTTT
TRBV25-1,NA,NA,TRBJ2-7,11,CASNAGYEQYF,TGTGCCAGCAACGCCGGGTACGAGCAGTACTTC
TRBV19,few,NA,TRBJ1-2,12,CASSLQGGGYTF,TGTGCCAGTAGTCTCCAGGGCGGTGGCTACACCTTC
TRBV6-5,few,NA,TRBJ2-7,10,CGGEEGEQYF,TGTGGGGGGGAGGAAGGCGAGCAGTACTTC
TRBV7-9,NA,NA,TRBJ2-7,14,CASSPRQAGYEQYF,TGTGCCAGCAGCCCAAGACAGGCTGGCTACGAGCAGTACTTC
TRBV30,NA,TRBD1,TRBJ1-5,15,CAWSGGQGNNQPQHF,TGTGCCTGGAGTGGGGGACAGGGGAACAATCAGCCCCAGCATTTT
TRBV27,NA,NA,TRBJ2-7,15,CASRGIATGSYEQYF,TGTGCCAGCAGGGGAATAGCGACTGGGTCCTACGAGCAGTACTTC